A single sample gave rise to the 32 T cell receptor beta chains below, sequenced in a study of cytotoxic CD8 clonotypes in ibrutinib-treated CLL. Only in-frame clones appear in the TCRdb table, and some are missing; sequencing was by immunoSEQ multiplex PCR. The data contain 100,000 to 150,000 clones, approximately 85% of them seen just once; the ten biggest clones take up approximately 2%. The sequencing here drew on PBMCs, taken after 24 months of ibrutinib treatment. The receptor set was obtained from a human donor with chronic lymphocytic leukemia.

The rearrangement joins TRBV4-3 to TRBJ2-2, with D tentatively TRBD2 (5 bases). Trimming removed 2 bases from V and 3 bases from J, with 13 bases in between. The CDR3 is 16 amino acids. In germline, CDR1 is LGHNA, CDR2 YSLEER. For the CDR3, the DNA is TGCGCCAGCAGCCAAAGAACCTCCGGGGACACCGGGGAGCTGTTTTTT. It specifies CASSQRTSGDTGELFF.

V is TRBV7-2 and J is TRBJ2-3; perhaps TRBD2 as D (6 bases). Per germline, CDR1 SGHTA and CDR2 FQGNSA. Trimming took 5 bases from V and 4 from J, leaving 22 bases between them. The CDR3 is made up of 17 amino acids. In DNA, the CDR3 is TGTGCCAGCAGCCCGGGGGAACGGCGCGACGTCTCAGATACGCAGTATTTT. Protein product: CASSPGERRDVSDTQYF.

This clone appeared a single time. This sequence joins TRBV29-1 and TRBJ1-1; D gene uncertain. The V gene's germline CDR1 is SQVTM and CDR2 ANQGSEA. The length of the CDR3 is 14 residues. V was shortened by 0 bases and J by 6 bases, with 14 bases between the two germline ends. The CDR3 protein is CSVEDVGLGPEAFF. CDR3 nucleotide sequence: TGCAGCGTTGAAGACGTGGGCCTTGGGCCTGAAGCTTTCTTT. The full variable domain, its missing parts supplied by reference TRBV29-1 and TRBJ1-1, is SAVISQKPSRDICQRGTSLTIQCQVDSQVTMMFWYRQQPGQSLTLIATANQGSEATYESGFVIDKFPISRPNLTFSTLTVSNMSPEDSSIYLCSVEDVGLGPEAFFGQGTRLTVV.

The J gene is TRBJ1-5, the V gene TRBV19; D possibly corresponds to TRBD1 (5 bases). The CDR3 runs to 15 residues. The germline CDR1 and CDR2 sequences are LNHDA and SQIVND (reference sequence). V was shortened by 3 bases and J by 2 bases, with 11 bases between the two germline ends. CDR3 nucleotide sequence: TGTGCCAGTAGTATTGGGGCCGGGGGCAATCAGCCCCAGCATTTT. Translation: CASSIGAGGNQPQHF.

The rearrangement joins TRBV2 to TRBJ1-2; D unresolved. Looked up from germline, CDR1 is SNHLY and CDR2 is FYNNEI. V shed 4 bases and J shed 7 bases, with 13 bases lying between them. The CDR3 has 13 amino acids. Written as DNA, the CDR3 is TGTGCCAGCAGTGTTAAGACTCAGAGTGGCTACACCTTC. Its protein product is CASSVKTQSGYTF.

V usage is TRBV19 and J usage is TRBJ1-2; 7 nucleotides line up with TRBD1. The CDR3 is made up of 13 amino acids. The junction had 2 bases not matched to a gene; V was cut back by 3 bases and J by 4 bases. CDR1 and CDR2 from the germline V gene are LNHDA and SQIVND (reference sequence). The CDR3 is CASSMPGGYGYTF. In nucleotides, the CDR3 is TGTGCCAGTAGTATGCCAGGGGGCTATGGCTACACCTTC. The full variable domain, its missing parts supplied by reference TRBV19 and TRBJ1-2, is DGGITQSPKYLFRKEGQNVTLSCEQNLNHDAMYWYRQDPGQGLRLIYYSQIVNDFQKGDIAEGYSVSREKKESFPLTVTSAQKNPTAFYLCASSMPGGYGYTFGSGTRLTVV.

CDR3 nucleotides: TGTGCCAGCAGCTGGGAACGGGGAGATGAGCAGTTCTTC. This translates into CASSWERGDEQFF. V is TRBV5-4 and J is TRBJ2-1, with D perhaps TRBD2 (5 bases). CDR3 length equals 13 residues. V lost 3 bases and J 8 bases, leaving 12 bases between the germline ends. The germline CDR1 and CDR2 sequences are SGHNT and YYREEE (reference sequence).

This clone was seen only once. V usage is TRBV4-2 and J usage is TRBJ2-3, with D possibly being TRBD1 (6 bases). The germline CDR1 and CDR2 sequences are LGHNA and YNFKEQ. V dropped 4 bases and J dropped 6 bases, with 14 bases sitting between them. This CDR3 region has 14 residues. As DNA, the CDR3 is TGTGCCAGCAGCCCGACAGGCGGAGAGGATACGCAGTATTTT. As protein: CASSPTGGEDTQYF.

The rearrangement links TRBV9 to TRBJ1-3; D is ambiguous. V was trimmed by 0 bases and J by 4 bases, leaving 11 bases between them. Germline CDR1 reads SGDLS; CDR2 reads YYNGEE. The length of the CDR3 is 15 residues. In DNA form, the CDR3 reads TGTGCCAGCAGCGTAGGTACAGCCTGGGGAAACACCATATATTTT. This sequence encodes CASSVGTAWGNTIYF.

This chain joins TRBV5-6 and TRBJ1-2, with D tentatively TRBD1 (6 bases). Germline V gene sequence: CDR1 SGHDT, CDR2 YYEEEE. V shed 3 bases and J shed 8 bases, with 20 bases lying between them. The CDR3 has 15 residues. CDR3 region: CASSSTSRGARGYTF. The CDR3 DNA follows: TGTGCCAGCAGCTCGACAAGTCGGGGGGCGAGGGGCTACACCTTC.

This chain joins TRBV28 and TRBJ1-5; D ambiguous. Germline CDR1 MDHEN, CDR2 SYDVKM. This CDR3 region has 13 residues. V dropped 6 bases and J dropped 4 bases, with 10 bases sitting between them. CDR3 residues: CASSWGRNQPQHF. The CDR3 DNA sequence: TGTGCCAGCAGCTGGGGTAGAAATCAGCCCCAGCATTTT.

The CDR3 nucleotides are TGTGCCAGCAGCTTACAGGTTCGTGAAGCTTTCTTT. Translating it yields CASSLQVREAFF. The gene calls are TRBV7-9 and TRBJ1-1; D ambiguous. The CDR3 is 12 amino acids. Trimming removed 2 bases at V and 7 bases at J, with 8 bases between. From germline, CDR1 is SEHNR and CDR2 FQNEAQ (reference sequence).

The chain uses TRBV6-1 and TRBJ2-5, with D possibly being TRBD2 (5 bases). CDR1 and CDR2 (germline): MNHNS, SASEGT. CDR3 length: 16 amino acids. Trimming took 1 base from V and 2 from J, leaving 14 bases between them. CDR3 in DNA: TGTGCCAGCAGTGAAGGGATGTCAGCGGTTCAAGAGACCCAGTACTTC. Protein sequence: CASSEGMSAVQETQYF.

As DNA, the CDR3 is TGTGCCAGCAGCTTAATATGGGGACCCCAAGAGACCCAGTACTTC. Protein sequence: CASSLIWGPQETQYF. The V and J genes are TRBV7-3 and TRBJ2-5, with D perhaps TRBD1 or TRBD2 (5 bases each). The V end was cut by 1 base, the J end by 1 base, with 10 bases between. Germline loops: CDR1 SGHTA, CDR2 FQGTGA. This CDR3 region has 15 residues.

V usage is TRBV27 and J usage is TRBJ1-2; 9 nucleotides align to TRBD1. The CDR3 is 13 amino acids. Germline V lookup: CDR1 MNHEY, CDR2 SMNVEV (reference sequence). Trimming cost V 2 bases and J 8 bases; bases outside gene matches: 3. The CDR3 nucleotides read TGTGCCAGCAGTTTACACGGACAGGGGGGCTACACCTTC. It specifies CASSLHGQGGYTF.

The chain has TRBV19 and TRBJ1-4; 10 nucleotides line up with TRBD1. Germline trimming cut 3 bases from V and 9 bases from J; bases unmatched to any gene: 13. The V gene's germline CDR1 is LNHDA and CDR2 SQIVND (reference sequence). This CDR3 is 17 amino acids long. CDR3 in amino acids: CASSIIGTGALDKKLFF. The CDR3 DNA reads as TGTGCCAGTAGTATCATCGGGACAGGGGCACTAGACAAAAAACTGTTTTTT.

The count of this clone is one. The chain couples TRBV7-9 to TRBJ2-1; perhaps TRBD2 as D (6 bases). Germline V CDR1 and CDR2: SEHNR, FQNEAQ (reference sequence). Deletions cut 5 bases from V and 6 bases from J, with 14 bases between. The CDR3 sequence is 14 residues long. CDR3 protein: CASSPTWGGNEQFF. The CDR3 DNA reads as TGTGCCAGCAGCCCTACCTGGGGAGGCAATGAGCAGTTCTTC.

The chain couples TRBV28 to TRBJ1-2; D is possibly TRBD1 (5 bases). Germline loops: CDR1 MDHEN, CDR2 SYDVKM. Trimming removed 3 bases at V and 4 bases at J, with 9 bases between. The CDR3 runs 13 residues. The CDR3: CASSFGHIYGYTF. CDR3 coding DNA: TGTGCCAGCAGTTTTGGACATATCTATGGCTACACCTTC.

The genes are TRBV5-6 and TRBJ2-3; D not certain. Trimming took off 1 base at V and 6 bases at J, with 9 bases between the two ends. The CDR3 totals 13 residues. Looked up from germline, CDR1 is SGHDT and CDR2 is YYEEEE. In DNA, the CDR3 is TGTGCCAGCAGCTTGATTGAGTCGGATACGCAGTATTTT. Its protein is CASSLIESDTQYF.

This chain links TRBV4-1 with TRBJ2-1; D is uncertain. The ends were cut back, 3 bases at V and 13 bases at J, with 16 bases in the middle. The CDR3 totals 13 residues. Germline loops: CDR1 MGHRA, CDR2 YSYEKL. The CDR3 here is CASSHAVGREQFF. CDR3 in DNA: TGCGCCAGCAGCCACGCGGTGGGTAGGGAACAGTTCTTC.

The chain links TRBV18 to TRBJ2-7, with 10 bases lining up with TRBD1. This CDR3 has 14 amino acids. The germline gives CDR1 KGHSH, CDR2 LQKENI. With V trimmed by 5 bases and J by 8 bases, 9 bases remained unmatched. The CDR3, as DNA: TGTGCCAGCTCAGCGACAGGGGGCGCTAGGAAGCAGTACTTC. Its translation is CASSATGGARKQYF.

The rearrangement uses TRBV9 and TRBJ2-5, with 14 bases identical to TRBD2. Germline V CDR1 and CDR2: SGDLS, YYNGEE. The CDR3 totals 19 residues. Unmatched junction bases numbered 13, after V lost 2 bases and J lost 4 bases. The chain's CDR3 is CASSVGQGGLAGVRETQYF. As DNA, the CDR3 is TGTGCCAGCAGCGTGGGACAGGGGGGACTAGCGGGAGTGAGAGAGACCCAGTACTTC.

The rearrangement joins TRBV28 to TRBJ1-2, with 8 bases lining up with TRBD1. The CDR3 is 15 amino acids. V dropped 6 bases and J dropped 3; count of bases not matched to a gene: 9. CDR1 and CDR2 from the germline V gene are MDHEN and SYDVKM. The CDR3 is CASSRLSGQDYGYTF. Written as DNA, the CDR3 is TGTGCCAGCAGCCGTTTGTCGGGACAGGACTATGGCTACACCTTC.

The rearrangement joins TRBV11-2 to TRBJ2-3; 10 bases map to TRBD1. The CDR3 runs to 16 residues. CDR1 is SGHAT, CDR2 FQNNGV, per germline. The junction had 9 bases not matched to a gene; V was cut back by 6 bases and J by 3 bases. The CDR3 DNA reads TGTGCCAGCAGAACCCTGGACAGGGGGTTTACAGATACGCAGTATTTT. It is translated as CASRTLDRGFTDTQYF.

The chain joins TRBV5-1 to TRBJ2-2; the D is unclear. CDR1 and CDR2 from the germline V gene are SGHRS and YFSETQ. Trimming cost V 0 bases and J 6 bases, with 6 bases left between them. This CDR3 contains 13 residues. Here the CDR3 reads CASSLDLSGELFF. CDR3 DNA sequence: TGCGCCAGCAGCTTGGACCTCTCCGGGGAGCTGTTTTTT.

In nucleotides, the CDR3 is TGTGCCAGCAGCTTGAACAGGGGGCAAGCTTTCTTT. Residues: CASSLNRGQAFF. V and J are TRBV5-4 and TRBJ1-1; 9 nucleotides match TRBD1. In germline, CDR1 is SGHNT, CDR2 YYREEE (reference sequence). J was trimmed by 9 bases and V by 1 base; bases with no gene match: 1. The length of the CDR3 is 12 residues. The full variable domain, rest sourced from reference TRBV5-4 and TRBJ1-1, is ETGVTQSPTHLIKTRGQQVTLRCSSQSGHNTVSWYQQALGQGPQFIFQYYREEENGRGNFPPRFSGLQFPNYSSELNVNALELDDSALYLCASSLNRGQAFFGQGTRLTVV.

This chain uses TRBV25-1 with TRBJ2-3; D not resolved. The CDR3 contains 12 residues. The V gene's germline CDR1 is MGHDK and CDR2 SYGVNS. With 4 bases removed from V and 2 bases from J, the gap between germline ends came to 4 bases. The CDR3 coding sequence is TGTGCCAGCAGTGGGAACACAGATACGCAGTATTTT. As protein: CASSGNTDTQYF. The full variable domain, with the rest looked up from reference TRBV25-1 and TRBJ2-3, is EADIYQTPRYLVIGTGKKITLECSQTMGHDKMYWYQQDPGMELHLIHYSYGVNSTEKGDLSSESTVSRIRTEHFPLTLESARPSHTSQYLCASSGNTDTQYFGPGTRLTVL.

This chain uses TRBV9 with TRBJ2-3; TRBD2 matches at 8 bases. The CDR3 is 15 amino acids. Germline V gene sequence: CDR1 SGDLS, CDR2 YYNGEE. The V segment lost 0 bases and the J segment 5 bases; nucleotides outside the gene matches: 5. The CDR3 DNA is TGTGCCAGCAGCGTAGCGGGGGGGCCGGTAGATACGCAGTATTTT. This encodes CASSVAGGPVDTQYF.

The chain employs TRBV11-3 and TRBJ1-1; D might be TRBD1 (5 bases). CDR1 and CDR2 from the germline V gene are SGHNT and YENEEA. V was shortened by 6 bases and J by 1 base, with 15 bases between the two germline ends. The CDR3 sequence is 15 residues long. In DNA form, the CDR3 reads TGTGCCAGCAGTCCTACCGACAGACCGAACACTGAAGCTTTCTTT. Protein: CASSPTDRPNTEAFF.

The chain is built from TRBV6-5 and TRBJ2-5, with 11 positions matching TRBD1. This CDR3 contains 16 residues. Per the germline V gene, CDR1 is MNHEY and CDR2 is SVGAGI. The trim removed 1 base at V and 2 bases at J, leaving 3 bases unmatched. CDR3 sequence (DNA): TGTGCCAGCAGTTACTTCGGGACAGGGGGTCAAGAGACCCAGTACTTC. Translating it yields CASSYFGTGGQETQYF.

The gene calls are TRBV7-9 and TRBJ2-5; the D is unclear. The V and J ends lost 5 bases and 1 base respectively, with 11 bases between them. This CDR3 comprises 14 residues. Germline values: CDR1 SEHNR, CDR2 FQNEAQ (reference sequence). CDR3 sequence reads: CASSPQYGQETQYF. CDR3 in DNA: TGTGCCAGCAGCCCGCAGTACGGCCAAGAGACCCAGTACTTC. The variable domain in full, completed from reference TRBV7-9 and TRBJ2-5, reads DTGVSQNPRHKITKRGQNVTFRCDPISEHNRLYWYRQTLGQGPEFLTYFQNEAQLEKSRLLSDRFSAERPKGSFSTLEIQRTEQGDSAMYLCASSPQYGQETQYFGPGTRLLVL.

V gene TRBV30 combines with J gene TRBJ2-2; 12 nucleotides agree with TRBD1. This CDR3 is built from 14 residues. Germline V gene sequence: CDR1 GTSNPN, CDR2 SVGIG (reference sequence). The CDR3 nucleotides read TGTGTCGCCCAGGGACAGGGGGCTGGCGGGGAGCTGTTTTTT. As protein: CVAQGQGAGGELFF. Full variable domain (missing parts from reference TRBV30 and TRBJ2-2): SQTIHQWPATLVQPVGSPLSLECTVEGTSNPNLYWYRQAAGRGLQLLFYSVGIGQISSEVPQNLSASRPQDRQFILSSKKLLLSDSGFYLCVAQGQGAGGELFFGEGSRLTVL.